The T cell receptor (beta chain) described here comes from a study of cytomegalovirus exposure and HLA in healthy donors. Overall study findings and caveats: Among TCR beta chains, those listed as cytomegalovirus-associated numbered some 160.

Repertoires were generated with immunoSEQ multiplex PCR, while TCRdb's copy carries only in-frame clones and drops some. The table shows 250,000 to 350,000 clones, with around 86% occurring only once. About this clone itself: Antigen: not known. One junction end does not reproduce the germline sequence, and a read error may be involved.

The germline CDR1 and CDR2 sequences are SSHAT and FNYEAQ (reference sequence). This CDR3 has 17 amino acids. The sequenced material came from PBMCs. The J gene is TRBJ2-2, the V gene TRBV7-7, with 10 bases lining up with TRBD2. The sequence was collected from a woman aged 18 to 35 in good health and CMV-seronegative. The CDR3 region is CASSSLTSGQGTGELFF. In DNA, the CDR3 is TGTGCTAGCAGCTCCTTGACTAGCGGGCAGGGGACCGGGGAGCTGTTTTTT.